Described below is a single TCR beta chain sequence and its context. The antigen is not known. V was shortened by 5 bases and J by 3 bases, with 13 bases between the two germline ends. The CDR3 is made up of 14 amino acids. CDR1 and CDR2 (germline): SGHTA, FQGNSA. TCRdb keeps only in-frame clones here, not all; method: immunoSEQ multiplex PCR. The sample holds about 120,000 clones, roughly nine tenths seen once. This entry comes from a study of T cell responses to AZD1222 COVID-19 vaccine. General observations from the study: Repertoire sampling was restricted to post-peak T cell response timepoints.

Sequences were derived from peripheral blood, sampled on day 0 of AZD1222 vaccination. V and J are TRBV7-2 and TRBJ1-1; perhaps TRBD1 as D (6 bases). This sequence originates from an adult in good health. The CDR3 DNA reads TGTGCCAGCAGCAAACAGGGAACGGACACTGAAGCTTTCTTT. Its protein is CASSKQGTDTEAFF.